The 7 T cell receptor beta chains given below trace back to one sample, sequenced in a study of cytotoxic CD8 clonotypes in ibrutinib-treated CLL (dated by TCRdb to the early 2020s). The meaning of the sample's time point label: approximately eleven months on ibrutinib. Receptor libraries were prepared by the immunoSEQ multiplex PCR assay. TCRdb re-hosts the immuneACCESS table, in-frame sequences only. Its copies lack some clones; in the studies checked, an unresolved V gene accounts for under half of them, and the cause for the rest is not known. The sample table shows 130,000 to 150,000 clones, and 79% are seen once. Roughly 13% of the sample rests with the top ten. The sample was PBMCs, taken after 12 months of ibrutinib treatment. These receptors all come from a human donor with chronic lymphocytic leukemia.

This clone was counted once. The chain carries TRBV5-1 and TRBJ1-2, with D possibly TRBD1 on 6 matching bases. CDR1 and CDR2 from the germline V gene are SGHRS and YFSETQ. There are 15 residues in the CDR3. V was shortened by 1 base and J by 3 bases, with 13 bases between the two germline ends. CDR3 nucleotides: TGCGCCAGCAGCTTGAGCGGGGGGCTTGACTATGGCTACACCTTC. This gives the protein CASSLSGGLDYGYTF.

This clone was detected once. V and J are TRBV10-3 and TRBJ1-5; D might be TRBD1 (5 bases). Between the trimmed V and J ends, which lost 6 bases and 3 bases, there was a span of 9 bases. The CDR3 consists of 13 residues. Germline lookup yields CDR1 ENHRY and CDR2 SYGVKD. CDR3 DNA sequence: TGTGCCATCAGGGACATAAACAATCAGCCCCAGCATTTT. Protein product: CAIRDINNQPQHF.

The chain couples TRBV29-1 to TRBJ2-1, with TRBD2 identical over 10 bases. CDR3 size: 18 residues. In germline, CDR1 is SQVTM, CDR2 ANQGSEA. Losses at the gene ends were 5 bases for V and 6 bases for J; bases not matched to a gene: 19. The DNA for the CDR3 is TGCAGCGTTCACAACGAAAATCGGACTAGCGGAGACTTCAATGAGCAGTTCTTC. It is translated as CSVHNENRTSGDFNEQFF.

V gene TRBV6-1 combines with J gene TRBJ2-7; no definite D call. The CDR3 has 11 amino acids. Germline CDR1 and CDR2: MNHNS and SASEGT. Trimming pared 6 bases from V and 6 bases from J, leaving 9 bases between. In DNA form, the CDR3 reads TGTGCCAGCAGGACAAACTTCGAGCAGTACTTC. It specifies CASRTNFEQYF.

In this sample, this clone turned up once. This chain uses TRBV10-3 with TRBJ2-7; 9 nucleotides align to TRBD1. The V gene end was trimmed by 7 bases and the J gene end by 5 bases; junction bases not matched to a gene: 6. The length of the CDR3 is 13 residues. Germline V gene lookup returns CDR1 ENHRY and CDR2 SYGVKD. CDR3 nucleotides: TGTGCCATCAAGGGACAGGGTAGCCACGAGCAGTACTTC. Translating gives CAIKGQGSHEQYF.

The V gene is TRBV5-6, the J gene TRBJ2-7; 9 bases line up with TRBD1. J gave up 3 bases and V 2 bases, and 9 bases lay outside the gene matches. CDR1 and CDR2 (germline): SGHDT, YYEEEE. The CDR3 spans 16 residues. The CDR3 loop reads CASSFFRTGDYYEQYF. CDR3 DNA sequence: TGTGCCAGCAGCTTCTTTCGGACAGGGGACTACTACGAGCAGTACTTC. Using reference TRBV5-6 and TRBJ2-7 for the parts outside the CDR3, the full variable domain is DAGVTQSPTHLIKTRGQQVTLRCSPKSGHDTVSWYQQALGQGPQFIFQYYEEEERQRGNFPDRFSGHQFPNYSSELNVNALLLGDSALYLCASSFFRTGDYYEQYFGPGTRLTVT.

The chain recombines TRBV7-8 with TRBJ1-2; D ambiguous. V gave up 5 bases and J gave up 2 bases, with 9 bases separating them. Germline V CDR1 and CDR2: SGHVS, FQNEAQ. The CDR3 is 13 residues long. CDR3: CASSPSTNYGYTF. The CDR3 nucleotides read TGTGCCAGCAGCCCCAGTACCAACTATGGCTACACCTTC.